These T cell receptor beta chains were read from a single sample in a study of blood T cell repertoires in COVID-19. Measured with immunoSEQ multiplex PCR; TCRdb has only the in-frame clones, and not every one. The table shows tens of thousands of clones, with around 87% occurring only once. Material: peripheral blood. The receptors were gathered from a human donor in a cohort sampled during active COVID-19. Each CDR3 is given with its conserved first and last residue. D genes are given only for firm matches. A clone size is listed for some rows: how often the clone was seen (once, few, many), or a class if it is expanded.

d_gene	j_gene	abundance	v_gene	CDR3aa	CDR3nt
.	TRBJ1-3	.	TRBV11-2	CASSYQGLGNTIYF	TGTGCCAGCAGCTACCAGGGTCTGGGAAACACCATATATTTT
TRBD1	TRBJ1-2	.	TRBV6-5	CASRATGGNGYTF	TGTGCCAGCAGAGCTACAGGGGGCAATGGCTACACCTTC
.	TRBJ2-2	.	TRBV29-1	CSVEGQGNTGELFF	TGCAGCGTTGAAGGCCAGGGGAACACCGGGGAGCTGTTTTTT
.	TRBJ1-2	once	TRBV30	CAWRDSFGVLYGYTF	TGTGCCTGGAGAGATAGTTTCGGTGTCCTCTATGGCTACACCTTC
.	TRBJ2-2	.	TRBV12-3/TRBV12-4	CASTLGAGELFF	TGTGCCAGCACCTTAGGGGCCGGGGAGCTGTTTTTT
TRBD2	TRBJ2-4	once	TRBV11-3	CASSLELVTSGKNIQYF	TGTGCCAGCAGCTTAGAGCTTGTGACTAGCGGGAAAAACATTCAGTACTTC
.	TRBJ1-4	.	TRBV28	CASKLFADGGVEKLFF	TGTGCCAGCAAACTCTTTGCTGATGGGGGGGTCGAAAAACTGTTTTTT
.	TRBJ1-6	.	TRBV30	CAWSVTWSSYNSPLHF	TGTGCCTGGAGTGTAACGTGGAGCTCCTATAATTCACCCCTCCACTTT
.	TRBJ1-2	.	TRBV5-4	CASSPQGAGGYTF	TGTGCCAGCAGCCCCCAAGGGGCAGGGGGCTACACCTTC
.	TRBJ1-1	.	TRBV5-6	CASSLVDRLSEAFF	TGTGCCAGCAGCTTAGTGGACAGACTCAGTGAAGCTTTCTTT
TRBD2	TRBJ2-7	once	TRBV27	CASTNNGGEPILYF	TGTGCCAGCACCAACAACGGGGGGGAGCCTATTCTGTACTTC
TRBD1	TRBJ1-6	few	TRBV10-1	CASRGTGKNSPLHF	TGCGCCAGCAGGGGGACAGGGAAGAATTCACCCCTCCACTTT
TRBD1	TRBJ2-1	.	TRBV4-2	CASSKTQGDNEQFF	TGTGCCAGCAGCAAAACACAGGGGGACAATGAGCAGTTCTTC
TRBD1	TRBJ1-2	.	TRBV5-4	CASSVGQDEYGYTF	TGTGCCAGCAGCGTAGGACAGGATGAATATGGCTACACCTTC
.	TRBJ2-5	.	TRBV6-2/TRBV6-3	CASSTLARETQYF	TGTGCCAGCAGCACACTAGCTCGGGAGACCCAGTACTTC
.	TRBJ2-5	.	TRBV7-9	CASSPKWRAGETQYF	TGTGCCAGCAGCCCAAAATGGAGGGCGGGAGAGACCCAGTACTTC
.	TRBJ1-1	.	TRBV6-5	CASSSNTEAFF	TGTGCCAGCAGCTCGAACACTGAAGCTTTCTTT
.	TRBJ1-2	.	TRBV2	CASSESGPKYGYTF	TGTGCCAGCAGTGAATCAGGGCCTAAGTATGGCTACACCTTC
TRBD2	TRBJ2-1	.	TRBV7-2	CASSSQGSGGFPVF	TGTGCCAGCAGCTCCCAGGGGAGCGGGGGCTTTCCCGTCTTC
.	TRBJ2-2	.	TRBV30	CAWSLGTNTGELFF	TGTGCCTGGAGTTTGGGCACGAACACCGGGGAGCTGTTTTTT
.	TRBJ2-5	.	TRBV12-3/TRBV12-4	CASLYWTQETQYF	TGTGCCAGCCTTTACTGGACTCAAGAGACCCAGTACTTC
TRBD1	TRBJ2-7	few	TRBV7-9	CASSLVGQGAYEQYF	TGTGCCAGCAGCTTAGTGGGGCAGGGGGCTTACGAGCAGTACTTC
.	TRBJ1-1	.	TRBV7-9	CASSLRAYSAAFF	TGTGCCAGCAGCTTGCGGGCCTATAGTGCAGCTTTCTTT
TRBD1	TRBJ2-7	.	TRBV7-3	CASSPGQLYEQYF	TGTGCCAGTTCTCCGGGACAGCTCTACGAGCAGTACTTC
TRBD1	TRBJ2-5	.	TRBV9	CASSVGTGQETQYF	TGTGCCAGCAGCGTAGGGACAGGGCAAGAGACCCAGTACTTC
.	TRBJ1-1	once	TRBV18	CASSEGQILTEAFF	TGTGCCAGCTCAGAAGGACAGATTCTCACTGAAGCTTTCTTT
TRBD1	TRBJ2-7	few	TRBV5-6	CASSLGRQGVPYEQYF	TGTGCCAGCAGCTTGGGTAGACAGGGGGTTCCCTACGAGCAGTACTTC